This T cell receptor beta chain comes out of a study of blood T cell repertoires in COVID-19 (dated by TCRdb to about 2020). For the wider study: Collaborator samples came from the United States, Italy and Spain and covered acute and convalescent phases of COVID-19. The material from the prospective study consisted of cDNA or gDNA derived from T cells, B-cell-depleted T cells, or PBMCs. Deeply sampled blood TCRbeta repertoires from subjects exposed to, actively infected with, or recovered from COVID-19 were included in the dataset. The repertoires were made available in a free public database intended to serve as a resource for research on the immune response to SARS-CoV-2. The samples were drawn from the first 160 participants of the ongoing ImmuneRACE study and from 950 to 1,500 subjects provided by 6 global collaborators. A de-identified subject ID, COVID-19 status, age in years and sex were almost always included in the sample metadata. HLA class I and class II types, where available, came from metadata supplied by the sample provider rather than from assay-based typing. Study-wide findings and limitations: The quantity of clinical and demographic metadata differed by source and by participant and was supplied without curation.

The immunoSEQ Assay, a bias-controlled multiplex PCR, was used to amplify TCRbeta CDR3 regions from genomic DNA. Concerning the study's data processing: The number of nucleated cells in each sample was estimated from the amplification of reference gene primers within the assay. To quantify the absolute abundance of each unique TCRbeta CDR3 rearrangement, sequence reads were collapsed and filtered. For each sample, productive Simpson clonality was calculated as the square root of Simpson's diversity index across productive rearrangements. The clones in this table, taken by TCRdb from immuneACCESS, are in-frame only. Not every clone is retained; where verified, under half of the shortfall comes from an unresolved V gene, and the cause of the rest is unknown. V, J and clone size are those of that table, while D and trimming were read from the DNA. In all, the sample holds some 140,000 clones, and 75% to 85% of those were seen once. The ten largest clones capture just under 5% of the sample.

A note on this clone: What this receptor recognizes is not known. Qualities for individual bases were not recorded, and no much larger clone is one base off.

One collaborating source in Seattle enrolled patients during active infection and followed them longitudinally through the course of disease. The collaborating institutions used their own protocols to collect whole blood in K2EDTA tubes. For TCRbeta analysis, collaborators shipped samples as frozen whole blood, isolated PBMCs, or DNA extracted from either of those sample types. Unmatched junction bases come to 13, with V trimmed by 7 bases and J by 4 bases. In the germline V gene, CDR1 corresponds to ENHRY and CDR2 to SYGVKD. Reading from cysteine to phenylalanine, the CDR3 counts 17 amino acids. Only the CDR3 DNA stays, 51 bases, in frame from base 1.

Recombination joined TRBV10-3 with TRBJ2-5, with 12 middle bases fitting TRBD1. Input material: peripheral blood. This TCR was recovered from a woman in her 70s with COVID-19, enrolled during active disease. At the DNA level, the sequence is TGTGCCATCAAGAGAGGTTTAGGGACAGGGGGCTTAGAGACCCAGTACTTC. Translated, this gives CAIKRGLGTGGLETQYF.